A single sample is the source of the 23 T cell receptor beta chains below, sequenced in a study of T cell repertoires in cytomegalovirus infection. Via MiXCR, TCRdb re-called the reads, giving one row per CDR3 protein. The data contain around 570,000 distinct CDR3 sequences, approximately 40% of them singletons. These TCRs are of unknown antigen specificity. The specimen was cultured PBMCs, collected from culture after CMV antigen stimulation. These receptors all come from a human donor in good health (CMV status not recorded). Some clones in this sample may be carry-over from other donors' samples.

This clonotype came up a few times. The chain combines TRBV7-9 with TRBJ2-1; 9 nucleotides agree with TRBD2. The CDR3 loop spans 20 amino acids. The V gene's germline CDR1 is SEHNR and CDR2 FQNEAQ (reference sequence). The V and J ends lost 4 bases and 9 bases, in that order; junction bases with no gene match: 25. This CDR3 is CASSSRRQRGAATDPSEQFF. DNA for the CDR3: TGTGCCAGCAGCTCCCGGCGGCAGCGGGGGGCCGCAACCGACCCTAGTGAGCAGTTCTTC.

This clonotype occurred many times. The CDR3 nucleotides are TGTGCCAGCAGCTTAGGGCTAGATGGCTACACCTTC. As protein: CASSLGLDGYTF. The gene calls are TRBV7-2 and TRBJ1-2; D not resolved. Germline-derived CDR1 and CDR2 are SGHTA and FQGNSA. The length of the CDR3 is 12 residues. The V gene lost 1 base and the J gene lost 6 bases, with 6 bases spanning the gap.

The CDR3 is CASSSDPRGGANEQFF. The CDR3 nucleotides are TGCGCCAGCAGCTCCGACCCACGGGGGGGGGCGAATGAGCAGTTCTTC. This chain uses TRBV5-1 with TRBJ2-1; 8 bases line up with TRBD2. Germline loops: CDR1 SGHRS, CDR2 YFSETQ. CDR3 length equals 16 residues. The V and J ends lost 3 bases and 7 bases, in that order; junction bases with no gene match: 12.

Notes on this clonotype: One end of the junction is discordant with germline, which a read error may explain. The V gene is TRBV7-9, the J gene TRBJ2-3; D possibly corresponds to TRBD2 (6 bases). This CDR3 is built from 13 residues. The germline V gene encodes CDR1 SEHNR and CDR2 FQNEAQ (reference sequence). The CDR3 is CASGTSGTDTRYF. The CDR3 region has the DNA TGTGCCTCTGGGACTTCTGGCACAGATACGCGGTATTTT. Complete variable domain (other parts from reference TRBV7-9 and TRBJ2-3): DTGVSQNPRHKITKRGQNVTFRCDPISEHNRLYWYRQTLGQGPEFLTYFQNEAQLEKSRLLSDRFSAERPKGSFSTLEIQRTEQGDSAMYLCASGTSGTDTRYFGPGTRLTVL.

V is TRBV19 and J is TRBJ2-1, with a tentative D call TRBD1 (5 bases). The V gene's germline CDR1 is LNHDA and CDR2 SQIVND (reference sequence). V lost 4 bases to trimming and J lost 2 bases, with 9 bases between them. This CDR3 is 14 amino acids long. CDR3 sequence: CASSNPTAYNEQFF. As DNA, the CDR3 is TGTGCCAGTAGTAATCCGACAGCCTACAATGAGCAGTTCTTC.

This rearrangement joins TRBV5-1 to TRBJ1-1, with a possible D match to TRBD1 (5 bases). CDR1 SGHRS and CDR2 YFSETQ come from the germline V gene. Trimming removed 2 bases from V and 5 bases from J, with 13 bases in between. The CDR3 consists of 14 residues. The CDR3: CASSFGPGGTEAFF. As DNA, the CDR3 is TGCGCCAGCAGCTTCGGGCCCGGGGGGACTGAAGCTTTCTTT.

The V gene is TRBV11-2, the J gene TRBJ1-1, with 8 bases lining up with TRBD1. CDR3 size: 18 residues. Unmatched junction bases numbered 14, after V lost 5 bases and J lost 0 bases. Germline V gene lookup returns CDR1 SGHAT and CDR2 FQNNGV. The CDR3 nucleotides are TGTGCCAGCAGCAAACAGGGGGGAGGAGGATGGGTGAACACTGAAGCTTTCTTT. Residues: CASSKQGGGGWVNTEAFF.

CDR3 DNA: TGCGCCAGCAGGCGACTAGCGGAGTTCACAGATACGCAGTATTTT. Protein product: CASRRLAEFTDTQYF. The genes are TRBV5-1 and TRBJ2-3, with 9 bases that match TRBD2. CDR1 is SGHRS and CDR2 is YFSETQ in the germline V gene. The CDR3 consists of 15 residues. Trimming cost V 5 bases and J 2 bases; bases outside gene matches: 6.

The rearrangement links TRBV14 to TRBJ2-6; a weak D match, TRBD2 (6 bases). The CDR3 has 19 amino acids. V dropped 3 bases and J dropped 0 bases, with 18 bases sitting between them. Germline CDR1 and CDR2: SGHDN and FVKESK. The CDR3: CASSHFFGGANSGANVLTF. DNA for the CDR3: TGTGCCAGCAGCCATTTTTTTGGCGGGGCGAACTCTGGGGCCAACGTCCTGACTTTC. Looking up the rest from reference TRBV14 and TRBJ2-6 gives the full variable domain: EAGVTQFPSHSVIEKGQTVTLRCDPISGHDNLYWYRRVMGKEIKFLLHFVKESKQDESGMPNNRFLAERTGGTYSTLKVQPAELEDSGVYFCASSHFFGGANSGANVLTFGAGSRLTVL.

In its sample, this clonotype was seen a few times. The rearrangement joins TRBV6-1 to TRBJ2-1; D perhaps matches TRBD2 (6 bases). Germline-derived CDR1 and CDR2 are MNHNS and SASEGT. This CDR3 has 13 residues. Trimming took off 6 bases at V and 8 bases at J, with 14 bases between the two ends. CDR3 DNA: TGTGCCAGCAGCTTGGAGGGGATCTATGAGCAGTTCTTC. This translates into CASSLEGIYEQFF.

This clonotype has only one observation. V gene TRBV2 combines with J gene TRBJ2-2; TRBD1 matches at 7 bases. Trimming removed 7 bases from V and 0 bases from J; junction bases left unmatched: 5. CDR1 is SNHLY, CDR2 FYNNEI, per germline. CDR3 size: 15 residues. DNA of the CDR3: TGTGCCAGCACGGGACAGAGCGCGAACACCGGGGAGCTGTTTTTT. Its protein is CASTGQSANTGELFF.

The genes are TRBV20-1 and TRBJ1-2; 7 bases are a match to TRBD1. Germline CDR1 is DFQATT and CDR2 is SNEGSKA (reference sequence). V dropped 0 bases and J dropped 7; count of bases not matched to a gene: 8. This CDR3 is built from 14 residues. CDR3 sequence (DNA): TGCAGTGCTAGAGATCCTCAGGGGGGCGGTGGCTACACCTTC. It translates to CSARDPQGGGGYTF.

This clonotype was seen many times. The rearrangement links TRBV7-2 to TRBJ1-1; the D gene is possibly TRBD1 (6 bases). Deletions cut 3 bases from V and 3 bases from J, with 8 bases between. The CDR3 runs to 13 residues. CDR1 is SGHTA, CDR2 FQGNSA, per germline. The CDR3: CASSFSGDTEAFF. Here the CDR3 DNA reads TGTGCCAGCAGCTTCTCAGGGGACACTGAAGCTTTCTTT. Full variable domain (missing parts from reference TRBV7-2 and TRBJ1-1): GAGVSQSPSNKVTEKGKDVELRCDPISGHTALYWYRQSLGQGLEFLIYFQGNSAPDKSGLPSDRFSAERTGGSVSTLTIQRTQQEDSAVYLCASSFSGDTEAFFGQGTRLTVV.

This clonotype was recorded a few times. The chain joins TRBV7-9 to TRBJ2-5, with D tentatively TRBD1 or TRBD2 (5 bases each). Trimming pared 0 bases from V and 4 bases from J, leaving 9 bases between. This CDR3 contains 14 residues. Germline CDR1 is SEHNR and CDR2 is FQNEAQ (reference sequence). Written as DNA, the CDR3 is TGTGCCAGCAGCTTAGCCGGGACGGGAGAGACCCAGTACTTC. Protein: CASSLAGTGETQYF.

In nucleotides, the CDR3 is TGTGCCAGTAGTGCCTTCGTCGGGGAGACCCAGTACTTC. It translates to CASSAFVGETQYF. J is TRBJ2-5 and V is TRBV19; D gene ambiguous. Germline lookup yields CDR1 LNHDA and CDR2 SQIVND (reference sequence). The CDR3 is 13 residues long. Trimming shortened V by 5 bases and J by 5 bases, and 12 bases separated the two germline ends.

V usage is TRBV6-2 or TRBV6-3 and J usage is TRBJ2-3; D gene ambiguous. The CDR3 consists of 10 residues. The V end was cut by 10 bases, the J end by 5 bases, with 7 bases between. CDR1 and CDR2 from the germline V gene are MNHEY and SVGEGT. The DNA of the CDR3 is TGTGCCACAAGTAGAGATACGCAGTATTTT. It specifies CATSRDTQYF.

This clonotype was detected only a few times. The chain recombines TRBV7-6 with TRBJ1-1, with a weak D call TRBD1 (5 bases). Germline loops: CDR1 SGHVS, CDR2 FNYEAQ. The CDR3 runs 13 residues. Trimming shortened V by 0 bases and J by 5 bases, and 7 bases separated the two germline ends. The chain's CDR3 is CASSLAEGTEAFF. The CDR3 DNA sequence: TGTGCCAGCAGCTTAGCGGAGGGGACTGAAGCTTTCTTT. Supplemented by reference TRBV7-6 and TRBJ1-1, the full variable domain reads GAGVSQSPRYKVTKRGQDVALRCDPISGHVSLYWYRQALGQGPEFLTYFNYEAQQDKSGLPNDRFSAERPEGSISTLTIQRTEQRDSAMYRCASSLAEGTEAFFGQGTRLTVV.

This rearrangement joins TRBV7-2 to TRBJ2-7; 9 bases are a match to TRBD2. The CDR3 has 15 amino acids. The trim removed 5 bases at V and 1 base at J, leaving 6 bases unmatched. Germline CDR1 reads SGHTA; CDR2 reads FQGNSA. As DNA, the CDR3 is TGTGCCAGCAGCCACCGCGGGGGGGAATCCTACGAGCAGTACTTC. The encoded protein is CASSHRGGESYEQYF.

The V gene is TRBV7-2, the J gene TRBJ2-5; 9 nucleotides agree with TRBD1. The length of the CDR3 is 15 residues. V gave up 2 bases and J gave up 4 bases; unmatched junction bases: 5. The V gene's germline CDR1 is SGHTA and CDR2 FQGNSA. The CDR3 protein is CASSLWGQGSETQYF. CDR3 sequence (DNA): TGTGCCAGCAGCTTATGGGGACAGGGTTCAGAGACCCAGTACTTC.

A few counts support this clonotype. This chain joins TRBV2 and TRBJ1-5, with 11 bases identical to TRBD1. The CDR3 is 14 residues long. V lost 8 bases, J lost 2 bases, and 2 bases stayed unmatched. CDR1 SNHLY and CDR2 FYNNEI come from the germline V gene. This CDR3 reads CASSGQGGNQPQHF. DNA for the CDR3: TGTGCCAGCTCGGGACAGGGGGGCAATCAGCCCCAGCATTTT.

This clonotype showed up just a few times. The V and J genes are TRBV12-3 or TRBV12-4 and TRBJ1-1; D is unclear. The V gene lost 5 bases and the J gene lost 4 bases, with 11 bases spanning the gap. The CDR3 consists of 13 residues. CDR3 region: CASSTIRTTEAFF. The CDR3 DNA reads as TGTGCCAGCAGTACCATAAGGACCACTGAAGCTTTCTTT.

This clonotype was observed a single time. One end of the junction fails to match germline, which may point to a read error. This chain connects TRBV6-5 to TRBJ2-7; D is ambiguous. This CDR3 spans 15 amino acids. Germline CDR1 and CDR2: MNHEY and SVGAGI. Written as DNA, the CDR3 is TGTGCCACCAGTTACGGGTTGATGGGCTCCTACGAGCAGTACTTC. Translated: CATSYGLMGSYEQYF.

This chain links TRBV12-5 with TRBJ2-5, with a tentative D call TRBD1 (7 bases). Germline-derived CDR1 and CDR2 are LGHNT and FRNRAP. The CDR3 covers 14 residues. V lost 1 base, J lost 5 bases, and 11 bases lay in between. The CDR3: CASGLAGGRETQYF. Written as DNA, the CDR3 is TGTGCTAGTGGTTTGGCAGGGGGGAGGGAGACCCAGTACTTC.